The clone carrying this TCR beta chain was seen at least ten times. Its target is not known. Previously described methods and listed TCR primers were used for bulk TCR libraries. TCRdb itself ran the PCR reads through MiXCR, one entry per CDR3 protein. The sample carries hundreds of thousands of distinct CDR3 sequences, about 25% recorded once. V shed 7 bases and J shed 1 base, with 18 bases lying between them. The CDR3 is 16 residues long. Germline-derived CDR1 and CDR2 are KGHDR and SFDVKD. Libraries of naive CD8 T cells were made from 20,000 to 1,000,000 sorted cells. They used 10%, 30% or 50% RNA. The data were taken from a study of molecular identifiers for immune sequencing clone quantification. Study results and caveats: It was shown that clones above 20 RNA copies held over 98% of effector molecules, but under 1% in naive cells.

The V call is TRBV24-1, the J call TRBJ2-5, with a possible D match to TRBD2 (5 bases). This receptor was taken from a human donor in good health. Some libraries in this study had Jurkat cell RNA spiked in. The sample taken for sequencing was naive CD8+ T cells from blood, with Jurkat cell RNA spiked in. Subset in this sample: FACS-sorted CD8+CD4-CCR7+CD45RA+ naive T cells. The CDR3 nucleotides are TGTGCCACCAGCGGGATCGGTGCAGAGCCCCAAGAGACCCAGTACTTC. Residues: CATSGIGAEPQETQYF.